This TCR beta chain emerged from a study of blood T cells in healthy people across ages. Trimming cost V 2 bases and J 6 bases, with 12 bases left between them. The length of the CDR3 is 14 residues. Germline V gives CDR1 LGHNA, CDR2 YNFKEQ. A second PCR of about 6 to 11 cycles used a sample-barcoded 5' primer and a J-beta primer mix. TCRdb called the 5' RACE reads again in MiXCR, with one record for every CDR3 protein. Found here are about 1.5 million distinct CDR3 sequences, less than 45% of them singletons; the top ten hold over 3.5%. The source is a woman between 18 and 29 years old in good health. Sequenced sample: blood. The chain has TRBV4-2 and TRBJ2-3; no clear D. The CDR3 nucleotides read TGTGCCAGCAGCCAACTCTTGGAAGGGGATACGCAGTATTTT. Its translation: CASSQLLEGDTQYF.